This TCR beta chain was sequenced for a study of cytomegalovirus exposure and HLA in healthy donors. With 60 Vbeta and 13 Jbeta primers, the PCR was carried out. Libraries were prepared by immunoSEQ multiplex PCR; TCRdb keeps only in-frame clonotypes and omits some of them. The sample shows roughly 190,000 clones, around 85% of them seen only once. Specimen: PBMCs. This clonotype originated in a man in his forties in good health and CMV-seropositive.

The CDR3 spells CASSPLGGGATGQFF. The CDR3 coding sequence is TGTGCCAGCAGCCCCTTGGGCGGGGGGGCCACTGGCCAGTTCTTC. This chain joins TRBV28 and TRBJ2-1, with 9 bases that match TRBD2. CDR1 and CDR2 (germline): MDHEN, SYDVKM. With V trimmed by 6 bases and J by 13 bases, 16 bases remained unmatched. The CDR3 sequence is 15 residues long. The variable domain in full, completed from reference TRBV28 and TRBJ2-1, reads DVKVTQSSRYLVKRTGEKVFLECVQDMDHENMFWYRQDPGLGLRLIYFSYDVKMKEKGDIPEGYSVSREKKERFSLILESASTNQTSMYLCASSPLGGGATGQFFGPGTRLTVL.